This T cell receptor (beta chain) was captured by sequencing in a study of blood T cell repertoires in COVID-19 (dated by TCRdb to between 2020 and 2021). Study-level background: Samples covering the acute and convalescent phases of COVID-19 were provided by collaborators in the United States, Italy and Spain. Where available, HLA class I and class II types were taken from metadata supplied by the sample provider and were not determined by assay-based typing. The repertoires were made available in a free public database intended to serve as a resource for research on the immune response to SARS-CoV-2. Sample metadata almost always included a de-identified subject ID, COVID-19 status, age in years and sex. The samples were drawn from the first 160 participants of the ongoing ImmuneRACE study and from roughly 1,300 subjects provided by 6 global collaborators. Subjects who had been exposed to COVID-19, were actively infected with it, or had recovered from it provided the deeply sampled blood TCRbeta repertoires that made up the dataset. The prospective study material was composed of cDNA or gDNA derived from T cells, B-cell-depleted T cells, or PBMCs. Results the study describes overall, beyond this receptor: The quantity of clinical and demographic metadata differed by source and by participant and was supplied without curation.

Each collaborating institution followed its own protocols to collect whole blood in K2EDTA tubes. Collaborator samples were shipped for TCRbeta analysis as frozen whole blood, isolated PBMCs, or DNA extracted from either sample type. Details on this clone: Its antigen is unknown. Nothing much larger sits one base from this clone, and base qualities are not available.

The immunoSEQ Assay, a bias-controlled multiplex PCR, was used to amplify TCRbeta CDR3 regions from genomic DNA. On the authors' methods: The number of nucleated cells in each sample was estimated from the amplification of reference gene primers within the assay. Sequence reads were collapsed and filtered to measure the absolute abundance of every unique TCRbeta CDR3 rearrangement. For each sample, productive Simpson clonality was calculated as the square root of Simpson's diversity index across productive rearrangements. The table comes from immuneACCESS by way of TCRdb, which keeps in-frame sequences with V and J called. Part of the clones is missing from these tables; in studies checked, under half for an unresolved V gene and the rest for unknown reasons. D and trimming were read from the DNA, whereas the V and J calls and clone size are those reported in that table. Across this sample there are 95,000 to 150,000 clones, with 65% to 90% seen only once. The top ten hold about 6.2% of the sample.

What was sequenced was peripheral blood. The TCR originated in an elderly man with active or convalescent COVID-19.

The CDR3 reads CASSPRQREGRSTDTQYF. The nucleotides are TGTGCCAGCTCACCAAGGCAGCGGGAGGGCCGGAGCACAGATACGCAGTATTTT. Here the chain combines TRBV18 and TRBJ2-3, with 10 bases matching TRBD2. The CDR3 contains 18 residues, cysteine and phenylalanine counted. Left in the record is the CDR3 DNA by itself, 54 bases read in frame from the first base. The CDR1 and CDR2 encoded by the germline V gene are KGHSH and LQKENI. V lost 2 bases and J lost 0 bases, and the count of bases not matched to a germline gene is 8.